A selection of T cell receptor beta chains follows, all from one sample in a study of blood T cells in healthy people across ages. In TCRdb, the 5' RACE reads were re-called with MiXCR into one record per CDR3 protein. The sample consists of over 500,000 distinct CDR3 sequences, 25% to 35% of them appearing once. This same sample was also part of a study on T cells of mothers and their children.

The sequenced material came from blood. These receptors were obtained from a boy aged 2 to 9 in good health. Each CDR3 is given with its conserved first and last residue. D genes are given only for firm matches. Clone size appears in some rows only: once, few, many, or a class for an expanded clone.

D gene: TRBD1; V gene: TRBV10-3; CDR3 length: 14; clone size: .; J gene: TRBJ2-5; CDR3 DNA: TGTGCCATCAGTGATGGACAGGGCCAAGAGACCCAGTACTTC; CDR3 protein: CAISDGQGQETQYF
D gene: .; V gene: TRBV4-1; CDR3 length: 16; clone size: many; J gene: TRBJ2-4; CDR3 DNA: TGCGCCAGCAGCCATACGGTCGGGGTGAACAAAAACATTCAGTACTTC; CDR3 protein: CASSHTVGVNKNIQYF
D gene: TRBD2; V gene: TRBV20-1; CDR3 length: 17; clone size: few; J gene: TRBJ2-5; CDR3 DNA: TGCAGTGCTAGAGATCGGGTGTGGGAGGGAGGAGGGGAGACCCAGTACTTC; CDR3 protein: CSARDRVWEGGGETQYF
D gene: .; V gene: TRBV29-1; CDR3 length: 10; clone size: .; J gene: TRBJ2-1; CDR3 DNA: TGCAGCGGCCGGGACTATGAGCAGTTCTTC; CDR3 protein: CSGRDYEQFF
D gene: TRBD2; V gene: TRBV12-3/TRBV12-4; CDR3 length: 17; clone size: .; J gene: TRBJ2-7; CDR3 DNA: TGTGCCAGCAGACGGGGACTAGCGGGAGTCACCTCATGGGAGCAGTACTTC; CDR3 protein: CASRRGLAGVTSWEQYF
D gene: .; V gene: TRBV14; CDR3 length: 15; clone size: .; J gene: TRBJ2-5; CDR3 DNA: TGTGCCAGCAGCCCCAGGTGGGGGACTCAAGAGACCCAGTACTTC; CDR3 protein: CASSPRWGTQETQYF
D gene: .; V gene: TRBV9; CDR3 length: 14; clone size: .; J gene: TRBJ2-2; CDR3 DNA: TGTGCCAGCCAGGAGGCAGCAAACACCGGGGAGCTGTTTTTT; CDR3 protein: CASQEAANTGELFF
D gene: .; V gene: TRBV3-1; CDR3 length: 16; clone size: .; J gene: TRBJ2-3; CDR3 DNA: TGTGCCAGCAGCCAAGGGTGGACCAACGGAACCGATACGCAGTATTTT; CDR3 protein: CASSQGWTNGTDTQYF
D gene: TRBD1; V gene: TRBV5-5; CDR3 length: 14; clone size: once; J gene: TRBJ1-5; CDR3 DNA: TGTGCCAGCAGCTGGACAGGGGGCACTCAGCCCCAGCATTTT; CDR3 protein: CASSWTGGTQPQHF
D gene: TRBD2; V gene: TRBV3-1; CDR3 length: 17; clone size: .; J gene: TRBJ2-5; CDR3 DNA: TGTGCCAGCAGCCAAGATACTAGCGGGAGGGCCAGGGAGACCCAGTACTTC; CDR3 protein: CASSQDTSGRARETQYF
D gene: TRBD2; V gene: TRBV3-1; CDR3 length: 15; clone size: .; J gene: TRBJ2-3; CDR3 DNA: TGTGCCAGCAGCCATGGCGGGAGAAGCACAGATACGCAGTATTTT; CDR3 protein: CASSHGGRSTDTQYF
D gene: .; V gene: TRBV5-1; CDR3 length: 16; clone size: .; J gene: TRBJ2-1; CDR3 DNA: TGCGCCAGCAGCCTTAGCGATTTCCACTCCTACAATGAGCAGTTCTTC; CDR3 protein: CASSLSDFHSYNEQFF
D gene: TRBD1; V gene: TRBV6-1; CDR3 length: 14; clone size: few; J gene: TRBJ2-5; CDR3 DNA: TGTGCCAGCCACCTGGACAGGGTGCAAGAGACCCAGTACTTC; CDR3 protein: CASHLDRVQETQYF
D gene: TRBD2; V gene: TRBV3-1; CDR3 length: 17; clone size: few; J gene: TRBJ2-5; CDR3 DNA: TGTGCCAGCAGCCAAGTTCCTAGCGGGAGGACCCAAGAGACCCAGTACTTC; CDR3 protein: CASSQVPSGRTQETQYF
D gene: TRBD1; V gene: TRBV29-1; CDR3 length: 11; clone size: once; J gene: TRBJ1-2; CDR3 DNA: TGCAGCGGATGGACAGGGTATGACTACACCTTC; CDR3 protein: CSGWTGYDYTF
D gene: TRBD2; V gene: TRBV6-6; CDR3 length: 13; clone size: .; J gene: TRBJ2-7; CDR3 DNA: TGTGCCAGTGCGCCTGGACTAGCCTCGGAGCAGTACTTC; CDR3 protein: CASAPGLASEQYF
D gene: TRBD1; V gene: TRBV11-2; CDR3 length: 14; clone size: many; J gene: TRBJ2-5; CDR3 DNA: TGTGCCAGCAGCCCGTACAGGGGGCGGGAGACCCAGTACTTC; CDR3 protein: CASSPYRGRETQYF
D gene: .; V gene: TRBV20-1; CDR3 length: 12; clone size: .; J gene: TRBJ2-3; CDR3 DNA: TGCAGTGCTGGCTGGGGGGAAGATACGCAGTATTTT; CDR3 protein: CSAGWGEDTQYF